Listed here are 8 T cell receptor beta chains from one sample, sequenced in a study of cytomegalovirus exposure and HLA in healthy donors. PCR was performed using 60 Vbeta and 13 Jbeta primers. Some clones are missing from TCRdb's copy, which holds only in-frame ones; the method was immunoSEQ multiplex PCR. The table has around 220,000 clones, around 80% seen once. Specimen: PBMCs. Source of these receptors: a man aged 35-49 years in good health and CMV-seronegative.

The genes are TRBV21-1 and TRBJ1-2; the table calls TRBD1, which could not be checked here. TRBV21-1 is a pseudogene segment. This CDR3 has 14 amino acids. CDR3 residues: CASSKGARLYGYTF. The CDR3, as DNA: TGTGCCAGCAGCAAAGGGGCCCGGCTATATGGCTACACCTTC.

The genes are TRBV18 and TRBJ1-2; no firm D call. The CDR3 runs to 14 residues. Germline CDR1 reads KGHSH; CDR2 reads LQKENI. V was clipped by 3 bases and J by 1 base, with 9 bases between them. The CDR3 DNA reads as TGTGCCAGCTCACCGCAAGAACTTAACTATGGCTACACCTTC. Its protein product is CASSPQELNYGYTF. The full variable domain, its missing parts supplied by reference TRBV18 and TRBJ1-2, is NAGVMQNPRHLVRRRGQEARLRCSPMKGHSHVYWYRQLPEEGLKFMVYLQKENIIDESGMPKERFSAEFPKEGPSILRIQQVVRGDSAAYFCASSPQELNYGYTFGSGTRLTVV.

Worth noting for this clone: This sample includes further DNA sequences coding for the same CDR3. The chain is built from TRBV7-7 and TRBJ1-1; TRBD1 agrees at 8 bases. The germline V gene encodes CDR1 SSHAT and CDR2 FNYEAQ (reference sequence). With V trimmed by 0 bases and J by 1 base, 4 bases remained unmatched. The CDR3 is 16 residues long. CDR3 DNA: TGTGCCAGCAGCTTAGCAGGACAGGGCCCGAACACTGAAGCTTTCTTT. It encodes CASSLAGQGPNTEAFF.

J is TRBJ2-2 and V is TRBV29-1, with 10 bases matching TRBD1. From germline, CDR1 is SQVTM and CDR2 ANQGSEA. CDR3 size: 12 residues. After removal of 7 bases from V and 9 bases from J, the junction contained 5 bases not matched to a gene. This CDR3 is CSAGQGGRELFF. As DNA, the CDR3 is TGCAGCGCCGGACAGGGGGGCAGGGAGCTGTTTTTT.

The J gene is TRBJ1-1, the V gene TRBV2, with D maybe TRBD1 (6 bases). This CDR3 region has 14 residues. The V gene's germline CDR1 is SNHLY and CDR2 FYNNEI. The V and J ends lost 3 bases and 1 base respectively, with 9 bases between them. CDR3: CASSETGPNTEAFF. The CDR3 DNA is TGTGCCAGCAGTGAGACAGGCCCGAACACTGAAGCTTTCTTT.

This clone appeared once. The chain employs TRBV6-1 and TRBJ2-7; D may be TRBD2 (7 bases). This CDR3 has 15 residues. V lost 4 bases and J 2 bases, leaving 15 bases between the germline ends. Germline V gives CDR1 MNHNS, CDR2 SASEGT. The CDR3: CASSVDRGATYEQYF. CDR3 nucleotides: TGTGCCAGCAGTGTGGACCGGGGGGCCACCTACGAGCAGTACTTC.

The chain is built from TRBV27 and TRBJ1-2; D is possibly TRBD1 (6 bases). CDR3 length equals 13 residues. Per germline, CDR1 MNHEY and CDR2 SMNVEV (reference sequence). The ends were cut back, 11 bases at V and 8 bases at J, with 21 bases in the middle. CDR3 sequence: CASTGTPNSGYTF. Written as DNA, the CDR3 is TGTGCCTCGACCGGGACACCAAACTCCGGCTACACCTTC.

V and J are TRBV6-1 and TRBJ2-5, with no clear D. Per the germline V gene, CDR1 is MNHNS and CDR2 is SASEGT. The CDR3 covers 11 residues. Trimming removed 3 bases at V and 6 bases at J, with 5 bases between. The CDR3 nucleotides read TGTGCCAGCAGTGAGGGCCAGACCCAGTACTTC. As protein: CASSEGQTQYF.